This T cell receptor (beta chain) was obtained from a study of T-cell reconstitution after alpha-beta-depleted transplantation in children. Ten or more counts support this clonotype. TCRbeta library construction was performed incorporating unique molecular identifiers. From the PCR reads, TCRdb called clonotypes with MiXCR, one entry per CDR3 protein. This table has around 600,000 distinct CDR3 sequences, roughly 15% appearing once. V lost 0 bases to trimming and J lost 3 bases, with 15 bases between them. The CDR3 is 16 residues long. From germline, CDR1 is SGHDT and CDR2 YYEEEE. Sequencing was performed on PBMCs from the stem cell graft donor, taken from the stem cell graft. J is TRBJ2-5 and V is TRBV5-6; no reliable D call. This TCR derives from a human donor who donated a stem cell graft to a child with acute myeloid leukemia. As DNA, the CDR3 is TGTGCCAGCAGCTTGGTGGGAAAAAGTTACGAAGAGACCCAGTACTTC. It specifies CASSLVGKSYEETQYF. The variable domain in full, with the rest retrieved from reference TRBV5-6 and TRBJ2-5, is DAGVTQSPTHLIKTRGQQVTLRCSPKSGHDTVSWYQQALGQGPQFIFQYYEEEERQRGNFPDRFSGHQFPNYSSELNVNALLLGDSALYLCASSLVGKSYEETQYFGPGTRLLVL.